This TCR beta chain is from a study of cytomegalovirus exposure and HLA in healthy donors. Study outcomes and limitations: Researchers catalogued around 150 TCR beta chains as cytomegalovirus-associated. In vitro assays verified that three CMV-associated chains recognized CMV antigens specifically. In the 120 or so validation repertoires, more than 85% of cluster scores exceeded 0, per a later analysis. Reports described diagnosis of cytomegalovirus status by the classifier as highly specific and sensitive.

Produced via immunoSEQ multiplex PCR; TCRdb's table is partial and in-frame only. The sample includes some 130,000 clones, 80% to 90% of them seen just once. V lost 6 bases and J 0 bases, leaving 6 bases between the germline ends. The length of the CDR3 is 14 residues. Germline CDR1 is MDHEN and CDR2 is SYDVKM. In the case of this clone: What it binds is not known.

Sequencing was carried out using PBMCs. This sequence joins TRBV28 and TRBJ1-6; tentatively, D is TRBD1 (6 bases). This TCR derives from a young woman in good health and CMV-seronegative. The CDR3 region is CASRDSSYNSPLHF. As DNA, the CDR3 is TGTGCCAGCAGGGACAGCTCCTATAATTCACCCCTCCACTTT.